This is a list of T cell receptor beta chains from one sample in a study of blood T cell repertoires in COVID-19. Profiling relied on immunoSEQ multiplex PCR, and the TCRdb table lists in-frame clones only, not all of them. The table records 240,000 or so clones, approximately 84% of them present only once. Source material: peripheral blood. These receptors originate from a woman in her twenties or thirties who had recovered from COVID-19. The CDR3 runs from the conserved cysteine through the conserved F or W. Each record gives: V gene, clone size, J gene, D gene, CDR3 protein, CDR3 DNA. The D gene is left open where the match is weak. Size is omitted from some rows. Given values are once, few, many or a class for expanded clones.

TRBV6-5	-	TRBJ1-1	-	CASGPQLNTEAFF	TGTGCCAGCGGCCCTCAGTTGAACACTGAAGCTTTCTTT
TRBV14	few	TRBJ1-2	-	CASSQERGSRVSIGYTF	TGTGCCAGCAGCCAAGAAAGGGGAAGCAGGGTCTCTATTGGCTACACCTTC
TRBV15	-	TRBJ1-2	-	CATSRDGKGVNYGYTF	TGTGCCACCAGCAGAGATGGGAAAGGGGTCAACTATGGCTACACCTTC
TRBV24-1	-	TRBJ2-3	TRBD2	CATSDFAGGTDTQYF	TGTGCCACCAGTGATTTTGCGGGGGGCACAGATACGCAGTATTTT
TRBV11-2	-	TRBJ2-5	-	CASSLGLGLQETQYF	TGTGCCAGCAGCTTAGGGTTGGGCTTGCAAGAGACCCAGTACTTC
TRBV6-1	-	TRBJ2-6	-	CASSEWARDSSGANVLTF	TGTGCCAGCAGTGAATGGGCACGGGATAGCTCTGGGGCCAACGTCCTGACTTTC
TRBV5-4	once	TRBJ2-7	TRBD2	CASSLVGGGPSEQYF	TGTGCCAGCAGCTTGGTCGGCGGGGGGCCCAGCGAGCAGTACTTC
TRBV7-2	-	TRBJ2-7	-	CASSPRPLAGEQYF	TGTGCCAGCAGCCCACGCCCGCTAGCAGGCGAGCAGTACTTC
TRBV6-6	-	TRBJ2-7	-	CASRNQTAYEQYF	TGTGCCAGCAGAAACCAGACAGCCTACGAGCAGTACTTC
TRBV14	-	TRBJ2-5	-	CASSSSHAGLETQYF	TGTGCCAGCAGCTCGTCCCATGCGGGCCTAGAGACCCAGTACTTC
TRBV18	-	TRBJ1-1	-	CASSPGRANTEAFF	TGTGCCAGCTCACCAGGGAGGGCGAACACTGAAGCTTTCTTT
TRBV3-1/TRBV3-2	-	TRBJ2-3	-	CASSQEWGVSTDTQYF	TGTGCCAGCAGCCAAGAGTGGGGGGTGAGCACAGATACGCAGTATTTT
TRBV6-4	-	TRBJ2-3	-	CASSDGELGDTQYF	TGTGCCAGCAGTGACGGGGAGCTTGGGGATACGCAGTATTTT
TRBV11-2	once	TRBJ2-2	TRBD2	CASNPGRGGGELFF	TGTGCCAGCAACCCGGGACGCGGGGGCGGGGAGCTGTTTTTT
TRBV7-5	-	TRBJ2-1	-	CARSLVSASRSWLAYNEQFF	TGTGCCAGAAGCTTAGTCTCGGCTTCTCGGAGTTGGCTTGCCTACAATGAGCAGTTCTTC
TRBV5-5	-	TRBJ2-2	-	CASSRTRGWNTGELFF	TGTGCCAGCAGCCGGACACGGGGGTGGAACACCGGGGAGCTGTTTTTT
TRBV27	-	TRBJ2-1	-	CASSLQRVGWEQFF	TGTGCCAGCAGTTTACAGCGGGTGGGGTGGGAGCAGTTCTTC
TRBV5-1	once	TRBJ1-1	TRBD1	CASSWRARGQVTEAFF	TGCGCCAGCAGCTGGAGGGCGAGGGGGCAGGTCACTGAAGCTTTCTTT
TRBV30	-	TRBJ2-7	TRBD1	CAWSVERSGGHEQYF	TGTGCCTGGAGTGTAGAGAGGTCAGGGGGTCACGAGCAGTACTTC
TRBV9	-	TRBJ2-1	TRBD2	CASSSRLAGVPSEQFF	TGTGCCAGCAGCTCCAGACTAGCGGGAGTCCCGAGTGAGCAGTTCTTC
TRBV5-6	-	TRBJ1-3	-	CASSFLLNTIYF	TGTGCCAGCAGCTTCCTATTAAACACCATATATTTT
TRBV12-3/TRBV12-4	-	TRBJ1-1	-	CASSYTENTEAFF	TGTGCCAGCAGTTATACAGAGAACACTGAAGCTTTCTTT
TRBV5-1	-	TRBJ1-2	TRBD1	CASSLNPGTGYGYTF	TGCGCCAGCAGCTTGAACCCCGGGACAGGGTATGGCTACACCTTC
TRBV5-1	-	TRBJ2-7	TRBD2	CASSSPSGTSSYEQYF	TGCGCCAGCAGCTCTCCTAGCGGGACTAGCTCCTACGAGCAGTACTTC
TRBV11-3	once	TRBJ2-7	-	CASKLGVQYF	TGTGCCAGCAAACTTGGTGTGCAGTACTTC
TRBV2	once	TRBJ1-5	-	CASSVPYRDSFQPQHF	TGTGCCAGCAGCGTACCCTACAGGGATTCGTTCCAGCCCCAGCATTTT
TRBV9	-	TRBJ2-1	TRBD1	CASSPRRGQGYNEQFF	TGTGCCAGCAGCCCCCGGAGAGGACAGGGCTACAATGAGCAGTTCTTC
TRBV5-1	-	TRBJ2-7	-	CASSNADNSYEQYF	TGCGCCAGCAGCAACGCGGACAACTCCTACGAGCAGTACTTC
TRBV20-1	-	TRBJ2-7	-	CSASDPRGSRDEQYF	TGCAGTGCTAGTGATCCGAGGGGGAGCCGGGACGAGCAGTACTTC
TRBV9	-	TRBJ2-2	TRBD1	CASRQGETGELFF	TGTGCCAGCAGGCAGGGGGAAACCGGGGAGCTGTTTTTT
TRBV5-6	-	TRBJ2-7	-	CASSLRRQFSSYEQYF	TGTGCCAGCAGTCTCCGGAGACAGTTTAGCTCCTACGAGCAGTACTTC
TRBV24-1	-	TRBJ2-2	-	CATSDTRGANTGELFF	TGTGCCACCAGTGACACCAGGGGAGCCAACACCGGGGAGCTGTTTTTT
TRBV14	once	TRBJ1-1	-	CASSLTGTFSEAFF	TGTGCCAGCAGCCTGACCGGGACTTTCAGTGAAGCTTTCTTT
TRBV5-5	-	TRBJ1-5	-	CASRPGGGQHQPQHF	TGTGCCAGCAGACCCGGCGGGGGTCAACATCAGCCCCAGCATTTT
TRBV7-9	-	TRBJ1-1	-	CASSQTVNTEAFF	TGTGCCAGCAGCCAGACAGTGAACACTGAAGCTTTCTTT
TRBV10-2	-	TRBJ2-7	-	CASSPSYEQYF	TGCGCCAGCAGCCCCAGTTACGAGCAGTACTTC
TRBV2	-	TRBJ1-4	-	CASRQDNGEKLFF	TGTGCCAGCAGACAGGATAATGGGGAAAAACTGTTTTTT
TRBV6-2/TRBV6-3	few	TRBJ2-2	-	CASSYSVLRTGELFF	TGTGCCAGCAGTTACAGTGTGCTTCGGACCGGGGAGCTGTTTTTT
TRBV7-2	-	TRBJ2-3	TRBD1	CASSLDRTDTQYF	TGTGCCAGCAGCTTGGACAGGACAGATACGCAGTATTTT
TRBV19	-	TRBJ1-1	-	CASSVRGGDTEAFF	TGTGCCAGTAGCGTCAGGGGAGGGGACACTGAAGCTTTCTTT
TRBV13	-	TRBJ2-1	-	CASTSRGLTYNEQFF	TGTGCCAGCACCTCGCGGGGGCTAACCTACAATGAGCAGTTCTTC
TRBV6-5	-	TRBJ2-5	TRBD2	CASSFGLVGTQYF	TGTGCCAGCAGCTTTGGACTAGTTGGGACCCAGTACTTC
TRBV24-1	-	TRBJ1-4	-	CATSGHSATNEKLFF	TGTGCCACCAGTGGACACAGTGCAACTAATGAAAAACTGTTTTTT
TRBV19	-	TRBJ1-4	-	CASSIRIRNEKLFF	TGTGCCAGTAGTATTCGCATCAGAAATGAAAAACTGTTTTTT
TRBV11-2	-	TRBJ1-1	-	CASAIKGDTEAFF	TGTGCCAGCGCAATAAAGGGAGACACTGAAGCTTTCTTT
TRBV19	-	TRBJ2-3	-	CASRTVSTDTQYF	TGTGCCAGTAGGACTGTCAGCACAGATACGCAGTATTTT
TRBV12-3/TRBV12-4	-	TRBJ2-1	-	CASSDTIYNEQFF	TGTGCCAGCAGTGACACAATTTACAATGAGCAGTTCTTC
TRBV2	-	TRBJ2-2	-	CASSEDSLSKGELFF	TGTGCCAGCAGTGAAGACAGCCTCTCTAAGGGGGAGCTGTTTTTT
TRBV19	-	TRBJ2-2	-	CASRSGGPGGELFF	TGTGCCAGTAGGTCGGGGGGCCCCGGCGGGGAGCTGTTTTTT